This paragraph reports one T cell receptor (beta chain). Its antigen is unidentified. The data derive from a study of T cell repertoires in cytomegalovirus infection. Across the study: In the study, CMV epitopes included recently identified HLA-C-restricted and well-studied HLA-B-restricted ones. CMV infection plus the matching HLA type was flagged by public TCR beta signatures. Overall study results and limits: Predominance within the ex vivo response was attributable to HLA-C-restricted CMV-specific TCR beta clonotypes.

TCRdb analysed the reads with MiXCR anew, one entry per CDR3 protein. The sample consists of around 34,000 distinct CDR3 sequences, over 50% of them appearing once. The V and J ends lost 0 bases and 3 bases respectively, with 10 bases between them. CDR3 size: 15 residues. Germline-derived CDR1 and CDR2 are SGDLS and YYNGEE. This receptor was obtained from a human donor in good health (CMV status not recorded). Some clones in this sample may be carry-over from other donors' samples. Sequenced material: CD8+ T cells from cultured PBMCs, taken from culture after CMV antigen stimulation. The chain uses TRBV9 and TRBJ2-1, with TRBD2 as a possible D gene (6 bases). CDR3 bases: TGTGCCAGCAGCGTAGCGTTCGGGGGCTACAATGAGCAGTTCTTC. Translation: CASSVAFGGYNEQFF.